This T cell receptor beta chain was profiled in a study of blood T cell repertoires in COVID-19. Study-level information: Acute and convalescent COVID-19 specimens originated in the United States, Italy and Spain. From T cells, B-cell-depleted T cells, or PBMCs came the material, which was cDNA or gDNA.

Authors' data handling: Quantification of nucleated cells was approximated via reference gene primer amplification. TCRdb keeps only in-frame clones here, not all; method: immunoSEQ multiplex PCR. D and trimming were read from the DNA, whereas the V and J calls and clone size are those reported in that table. This table holds some 300,000 clones, around 87% found once. The CDR3 is 14 amino acids. V lost 7 bases to trimming and J lost 5 bases, with 14 bases between them. Per germline, CDR1 MDHEN and CDR2 SYDVKM. This clonotype was sampled from a man aged 70-80 years with acute or convalescent COVID-19. The rearrangement links TRBV28 to TRBJ1-4, with D unresolved. The specimen sequenced was peripheral blood. This CDR3 is CASTLAGYNEKLFF. The CDR3 region has the DNA TGTGCCAGCACGCTAGCGGGTTACAATGAAAAACTGTTTTTT.